The clone carrying this T cell receptor beta chain showed up just once. The data were taken from a study of Ad26.COV2.S vaccination and SARS-CoV-2 variants. Treatment here: roughly 20 received Ad26.COV2.S at low or high dose, single or two shots; about 5 received placebo; per-sample allocation not given. Sample collection was performed on day 63 after the first vaccine or placebo injection. The administered vaccine (an Ad26 vector) expressed Wuhan-strain SARS-CoV-2 spike. Produced via immunoSEQ multiplex PCR; TCRdb's table is partial and in-frame only. The sample yields 350,000 to 500,000 clones, approximately 92% seen once. Specimen: peripheral blood, collected in a trial of Ad26.COV2.S vaccine versus placebo. The origin of this receptor is a person between 18 and 65 years old who received the Ad26.COV2.S COVID-19 vaccine or a placebo.

CDR3: CASSLGFRRPKNIQYF. The CDR3 DNA reads as TGTGCCAGCAGCTTGGGGTTTAGGAGACCCAAAAACATTCAGTACTTC. This rearrangement joins TRBV5-5 to TRBJ2-4, with unresolved D. From germline, CDR1 is SGHKS and CDR2 YYEKEE (reference sequence). Trimming cost V 0 bases and J 2 bases, with 12 bases left between them. This CDR3 contains 16 residues.